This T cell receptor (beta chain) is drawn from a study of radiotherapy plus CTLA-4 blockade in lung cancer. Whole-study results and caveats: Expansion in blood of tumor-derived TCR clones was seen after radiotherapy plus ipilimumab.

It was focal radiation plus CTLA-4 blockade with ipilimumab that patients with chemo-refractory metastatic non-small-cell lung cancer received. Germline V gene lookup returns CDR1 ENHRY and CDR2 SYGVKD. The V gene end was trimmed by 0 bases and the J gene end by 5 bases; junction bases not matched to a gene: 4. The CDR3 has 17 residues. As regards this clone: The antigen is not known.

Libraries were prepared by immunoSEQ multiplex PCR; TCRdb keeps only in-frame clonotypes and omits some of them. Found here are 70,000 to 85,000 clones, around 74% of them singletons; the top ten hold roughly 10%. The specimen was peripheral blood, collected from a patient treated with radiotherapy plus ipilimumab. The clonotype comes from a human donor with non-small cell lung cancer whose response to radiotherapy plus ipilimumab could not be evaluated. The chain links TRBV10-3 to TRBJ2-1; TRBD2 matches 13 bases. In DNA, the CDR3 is TGTGCCATCAGTGAGTCAGGGGGGACTAGCGGGGACAATGAGCAGTTCTTC. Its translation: CAISESGGTSGDNEQFF.